This is a list of T cell receptor beta chains from one sample in a study of cytomegalovirus exposure and HLA in healthy donors. Sequencing was performed with immunoSEQ multiplex PCR; in TCRdb, only in-frame clones are kept and a portion is missing. The sample has under 140,000 clones, less than 85% seen once. Specimen: PBMCs. These receptors originate from a young man in good health and CMV-seropositive. Both conserved end residues are part of each CDR3. The D gene is left open where the match is weak. The size of a clone is reported for some rows only, either as once, few or many, or as a class for expanded clones.

d_call j_call v_call clone_size cdr3_aa cdr3_nt
TRBD1 TRBJ1-5 TRBV7-3 once CASSHRQGRSQPQHF TGTGCCAGCAGTCACCGACAGGGACGGAGCCAGCCCCAGCATTTT
TRBD1 TRBJ2-1 TRBV5-1 once CASSAGQAYNEQFF TGCGCCAGCAGCGCTGGACAGGCCTACAATGAGCAGTTCTTC
NA TRBJ2-7 TRBV5-4 NA CASSGGTTSTYEQYF TGTGCCAGCAGCGGCGGGACCACATCAACCTACGAGCAGTACTTC
NA TRBJ2-5 TRBV7-2 NA CASTLGSQETQYF TGTGCCAGCACCTTAGGGAGTCAAGAGACCCAGTACTTC
NA TRBJ1-4 TRBV6-5 NA CASSPRTRDEKLFF TGTGCCAGCAGTCCTAGGACAAGAGATGAAAAACTGTTTTTT
NA TRBJ1-3 TRBV14 NA CASSQEGNRVAGDTIYF TGTGCCAGCAGCCAAGAAGGGAACAGGGTCGCGGGAGACACCATATATTTT
TRBD1 TRBJ2-2 TRBV4-3 NA CASSPGTGEWTGELFF TGCGCCAGCAGCCCCGGGACAGGGGAATGGACCGGGGAGCTGTTTTTT
TRBD1 TRBJ2-7 TRBV6-5 NA CASRAGTGSSYEQYF TGTGCCAGCAGGGCCGGGACAGGGAGCTCCTACGAGCAGTACTTC
TRBD2 TRBJ2-3 TRBV11-2 NA CASSGRLAGLEDTQYF TGTGCCAGCAGCGGCCGACTAGCGGGCTTGGAAGATACGCAGTATTTT
TRBD1 TRBJ1-6 TRBV5-4 NA CASSQGQAEISPLHF TGTGCCAGCAGCCAAGGACAGGCGGAGATTTCACCCCTCCACTTT
TRBD2 TRBJ2-7 TRBV28 once CASSATSGAYEQYF TGTGCCAGCAGTGCGACTAGCGGAGCCTACGAGCAGTACTTC
TRBD1 TRBJ1-4 TRBV2 NA CASVPGQGGYEKLFF TGTGCCAGCGTCCCGGGACAGGGGGGGTATGAAAAACTGTTTTTT
NA TRBJ2-3 TRBV4-3 NA CASSQDRVGSTDTQYF TGCGCCAGCAGCCAAGATCGGGTTGGCAGCACAGATACGCAGTATTTT
TRBD2 TRBJ2-7 TRBV30 NA CAWSVGLAGPRDEQYF TGTGCCTGGAGTGTGGGGCTAGCGGGGCCCCGGGACGAGCAGTACTTC
TRBD2 TRBJ2-7 TRBV5-5 NA CASSLAPGRFTYEQYF TGTGCCAGCAGCTTGGCACCCGGGAGGTTTACCTACGAGCAGTACTTC
NA TRBJ1-5 TRBV6-5 NA CASSRRQASNQPQHF TGTGCCAGCAGTCGTCGACAGGCTAGCAATCAGCCCCAGCATTTT
TRBD1 TRBJ2-7 TRBV30 NA CAGDSGTGGNEQYF TGTGCCGGCGACTCCGGGACAGGGGGTAACGAGCAGTACTTC
TRBD1 TRBJ1-2 TRBV7-2 NA CASSLASTGTGTYGYTF TGTGCCAGCAGCTTAGCCAGTACCGGGACAGGGACCTATGGCTACACCTTC
TRBD2 TRBJ2-2 TRBV5-4 NA CASSRLAGGPGELFF TGTGCCAGCAGCCGACTAGCGGGGGGGCCGGGGGAGCTGTTTTTT
TRBD1 TRBJ2-7 TRBV6-5 NA CASSYGQGHEQYF TGTGCCAGCAGTTACGGACAGGGCCACGAGCAGTACTTC
NA TRBJ2-7 TRBV7-8 NA CASSSPYAGRVGSYEQYF TGTGCCAGCAGCTCCCCCTACGCCGGCAGGGTAGGATCCTACGAGCAGTACTTC
TRBD2 TRBJ2-3 TRBV27 NA CASNGLAGGQRRKDTQYF TGTGCCAGCAACGGGCTAGCGGGGGGGCAGCGAAGGAAAGATACGCAGTATTTT
TRBD1 TRBJ2-7 TRBV29-1 NA CSVAGTGGRYEQYF TGCAGCGTTGCCGGGACAGGGGGCAGGTACGAGCAGTACTTC
NA TRBJ2-1 TRBV4-3 NA CASSQDRYGVSSYNEQFF TGCGCCAGCAGCCAAGATAGGTACGGGGTCAGCTCCTACAATGAGCAGTTCTTC
NA TRBJ2-1 TRBV4-1 NA CASSHLNLPTGRNNEQFF TGCGCCAGCAGCCACCTAAACCTACCGACAGGTCGGAACAATGAGCAGTTCTTC
TRBD1 TRBJ2-2 TRBV28 NA CASSLGQANTGELFF TGTGCCAGCAGTTTGGGACAGGCCAACACCGGGGAGCTGTTTTTT
NA TRBJ1-1 TRBV19 NA CASGQRVTEAFF TGTGCCAGTGGACAGCGTGTCACTGAAGCTTTCTTT
TRBD1 TRBJ1-6 TRBV28 NA CASSLSIGQGDNSPLHF TGTGCCAGCAGTTTATCAATCGGACAGGGAGATAATTCACCCCTCCACTTT
TRBD1 TRBJ2-2 TRBV5-4 once CASSPGQENTGELFF TGTGCCAGCAGCCCCGGACAGGAGAACACCGGGGAGCTGTTTTTT
NA TRBJ1-5 TRBV28 NA CASSSGTPAQPQHF TGTGCCAGCAGTTCCGGGACACCGGCCCAGCCCCAGCATTTT
TRBD2 TRBJ2-3 TRBV29-1 NA CSVDGGAQDTQYF TGCAGCGTTGACGGGGGGGCGCAAGATACGCAGTATTTT
NA TRBJ2-1 TRBV27 NA CASSWRGRNIMSSSYNEQFF TGTGCCAGCAGTTGGCGAGGGCGCAACATCATGTCGAGCTCCTACAATGAGCAGTTCTTC
TRBD1 TRBJ2-1 TRBV28 once CASSTLGQGRPGEQFF TGTGCCAGCAGTACCCTCGGACAGGGCCGACCGGGTGAGCAGTTCTTC
TRBD1 TRBJ1-6 TRBV7-9 NA CASSLPGGMLDNSPLHF TGTGCCAGCAGCCTCCCAGGGGGCATGCTGGATAATTCACCCCTCCACTTT
NA TRBJ1-6 TRBV27 NA CASSPTDFNNSPLHF TGTGCCAGCAGTCCGACAGATTTTAATAATTCACCCCTCCACTTT
TRBD2 TRBJ2-1 TRBV30 NA CAWVTSGGAPGQFF TGTGCCTGGGTAACTAGCGGGGGGGCCCCTGGGCAGTTCTTC
NA TRBJ2-5 TRBV28 few CASSGVAETQYF TGTGCCAGCAGTGGAGTGGCAGAGACCCAGTACTTC
NA TRBJ2-3 TRBV27 NA CASSLWDTGTDTQYF TGTGCCAGCAGTTTATGGGACACCGGCACAGATACGCAGTATTTT
NA TRBJ2-7 TRBV6-5 NA CASSSQQAGRNEQYF TGTGCCAGCAGCTCCCAGCAGGCAGGGAGGAACGAGCAGTACTTC
NA TRBJ2-7 TRBV28 NA CASSSYHRDYSYEQYF TGTGCCAGCAGTTCATACCACAGGGACTACTCCTACGAGCAGTACTTC
NA TRBJ2-7 TRBV21-1 few CASSKAWGLAGGYEQYF TGTGCCAGCAGCAAAGCGTGGGGACTAGCGGGGGGTTACGAGCAGTACTTC
TRBD1 TRBJ2-1 TRBV19 NA CASSIIAGGNEQFF TGTGCCAGTAGTATCATTGCAGGGGGCAATGAGCAGTTCTTC
NA TRBJ2-5 TRBV6-6 NA CASSPRDNRGVTQYF TGTGCCAGCAGTCCCCGGGACAACAGAGGGGTTACCCAGTACTTC
NA TRBJ1-4 TRBV10-3 few CAISASQGTNEKLFF TGTGCCATCAGTGCCTCACAGGGAACTAATGAAAAACTGTTTTTT
NA TRBJ2-3 TRBV19 NA CASSIAGFTDTQYF TGTGCCAGTAGTATAGCGGGGTTCACAGATACGCAGTATTTT
NA TRBJ2-1 TRBV7-6 NA CASSAGIYNEQFF TGTGCCAGCAGCGCCGGGATCTACAATGAGCAGTTCTTC
TRBD1 TRBJ1-2 TRBV27 NA CASSLSSTGGLYGYTF TGTGCCAGCAGTTTATCGTCAACAGGGGGCCTCTATGGCTACACCTTC